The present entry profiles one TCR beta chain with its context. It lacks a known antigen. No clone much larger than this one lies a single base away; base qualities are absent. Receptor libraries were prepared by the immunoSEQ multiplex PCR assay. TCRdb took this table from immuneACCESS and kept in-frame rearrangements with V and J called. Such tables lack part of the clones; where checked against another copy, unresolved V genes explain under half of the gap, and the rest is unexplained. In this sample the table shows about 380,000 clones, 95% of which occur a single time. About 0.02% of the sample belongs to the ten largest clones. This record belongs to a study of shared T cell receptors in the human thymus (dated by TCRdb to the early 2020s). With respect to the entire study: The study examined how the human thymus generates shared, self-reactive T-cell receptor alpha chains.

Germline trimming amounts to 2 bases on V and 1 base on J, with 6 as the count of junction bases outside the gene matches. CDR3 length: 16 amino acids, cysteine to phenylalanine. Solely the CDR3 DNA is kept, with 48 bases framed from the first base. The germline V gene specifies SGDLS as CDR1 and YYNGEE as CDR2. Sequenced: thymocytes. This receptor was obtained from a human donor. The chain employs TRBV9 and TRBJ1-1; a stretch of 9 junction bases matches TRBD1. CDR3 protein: CASSVARQGGNTEAFF. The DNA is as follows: TGTGCCAGCAGCGTTGCTCGACAGGGGGGGAACACTGAAGCTTTCTTT. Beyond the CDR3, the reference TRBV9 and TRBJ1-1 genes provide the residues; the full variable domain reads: DSGVTQTPKHLITATGQRVTLRCSPRSGDLSVYWYQQSLDQGLQFLIQYYNGEERAKGNILERFSAQQFPDLHSELNLSSLELGDSALYFCASSVARQGGNTEAFFGQGTRLTVV.